This TCR beta chain appears in the sequencing data of a study of OX40 agonist ivuxolimab in advanced cancers. For the study at large: There were three patients with partial responses, one having hepatocellular carcinoma and two cutaneous melanoma.

Germline assignment: CDR1 SGHDT and CDR2 YYEEEE. J was trimmed by 1 base and V by 0 bases; bases with no gene match: 9. The CDR3 has 17 amino acids. Sequencing used immunoSEQ multiplex PCR; TCRdb keeps in-frame clones, though not all of them. This table holds under 95,000 clones, 93% found once. The chain uses TRBV5-6 and TRBJ2-5, with TRBD2 matching 7 bases. The sequence was obtained from an adult with an advanced solid tumor such as melanoma, head and neck, liver or kidney cancer. Specimen: CD4+ or CD8+ T cells sorted from blood, collected in a trial of the OX40 agonist ivuxolimab. As DNA, the CDR3 is TGTGCCAGCAGCTTGGGGACTAGGTTCGGTGCCCAAGAGACCCAGTACTTC. As protein: CASSLGTRFGAQETQYF.